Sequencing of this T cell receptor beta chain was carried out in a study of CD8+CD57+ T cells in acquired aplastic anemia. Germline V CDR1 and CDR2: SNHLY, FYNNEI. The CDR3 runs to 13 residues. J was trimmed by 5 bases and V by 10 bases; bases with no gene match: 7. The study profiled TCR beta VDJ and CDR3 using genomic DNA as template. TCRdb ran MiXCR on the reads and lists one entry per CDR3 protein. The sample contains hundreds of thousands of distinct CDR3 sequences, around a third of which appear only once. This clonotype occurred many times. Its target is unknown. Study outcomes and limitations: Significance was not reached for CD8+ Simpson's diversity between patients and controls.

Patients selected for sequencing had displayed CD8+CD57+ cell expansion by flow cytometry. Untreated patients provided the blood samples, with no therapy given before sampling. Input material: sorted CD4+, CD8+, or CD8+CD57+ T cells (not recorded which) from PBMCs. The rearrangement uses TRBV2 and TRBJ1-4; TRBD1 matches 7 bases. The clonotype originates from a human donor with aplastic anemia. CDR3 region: CATMGQPNEKLFF. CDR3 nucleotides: TGTGCCACCATGGGACAGCCCAATGAAAAACTGTTTTTT. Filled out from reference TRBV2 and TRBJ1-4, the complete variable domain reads EPEVTQTPSHQVTQMGQEVILRCVPISNHLYFYWYRQILGQKVEFLVSFYNNEISEKSEIFDDQFSVERPDGSNFTLKIRSTKLEDSAMYFCATMGQPNEKLFFGSGTQLSVL.